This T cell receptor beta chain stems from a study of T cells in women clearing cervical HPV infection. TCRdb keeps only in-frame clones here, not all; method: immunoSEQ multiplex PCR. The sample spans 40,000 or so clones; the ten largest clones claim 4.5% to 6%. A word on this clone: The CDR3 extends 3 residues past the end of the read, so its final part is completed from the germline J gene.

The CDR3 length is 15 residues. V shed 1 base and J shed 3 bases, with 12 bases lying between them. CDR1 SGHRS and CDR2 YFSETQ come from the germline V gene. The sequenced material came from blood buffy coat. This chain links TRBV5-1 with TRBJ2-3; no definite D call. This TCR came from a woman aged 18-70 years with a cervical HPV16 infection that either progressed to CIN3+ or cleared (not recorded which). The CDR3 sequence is CASSLRRAGTDTQYF. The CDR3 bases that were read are TGCGCCAGCAGCTTGAGGAGAGCAGGAACAGATACG.